The clone carrying this TCR beta chain has a count of ten or more. Generated by immunoSEQ multiplex PCR, the TCRdb table keeps only in-frame clones and is missing some. Here the sample spans 200,000 to 300,000 clones, under 90% being singletons. This specimen belongs to a study of blood T cell repertoires in COVID-19. V shed 5 bases, J shed 8 bases, and the junction held 9 bases outside the gene matches. The germline gives CDR1 SGHVS, CDR2 FQNEAQ. The CDR3 spans 15 residues. The sequenced sample consisted of PBMCs or T cells enriched from blood (not recorded which). This clonotype was sampled from a man aged 35 to 55 who had recovered from COVID-19. This rearrangement joins TRBV7-8 to TRBJ1-4, with 9 bases aligning to TRBD1. CDR3 DNA sequence: TGTGCCAGCAGCATCGGACAGGGGCGAGGGGAAAAACTGTTTTTT. Its translation: CASSIGQGRGEKLFF.